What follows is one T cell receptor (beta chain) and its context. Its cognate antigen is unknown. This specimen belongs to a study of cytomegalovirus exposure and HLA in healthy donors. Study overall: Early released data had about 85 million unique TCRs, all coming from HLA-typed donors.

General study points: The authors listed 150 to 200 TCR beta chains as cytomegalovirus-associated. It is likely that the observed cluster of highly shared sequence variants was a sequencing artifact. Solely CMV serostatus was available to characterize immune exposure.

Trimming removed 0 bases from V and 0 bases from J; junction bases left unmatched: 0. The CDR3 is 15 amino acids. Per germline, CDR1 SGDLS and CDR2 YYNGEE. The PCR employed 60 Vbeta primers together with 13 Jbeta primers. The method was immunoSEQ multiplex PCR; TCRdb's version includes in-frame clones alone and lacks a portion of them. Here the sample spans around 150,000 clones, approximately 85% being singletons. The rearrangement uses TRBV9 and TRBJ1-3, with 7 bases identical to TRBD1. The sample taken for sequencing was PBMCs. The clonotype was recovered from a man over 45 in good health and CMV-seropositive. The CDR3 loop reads CASSVDRGSGNTIYF. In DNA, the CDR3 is TGTGCCAGCAGCGTAGACAGGGGCTCTGGAAACACCATATATTTT.